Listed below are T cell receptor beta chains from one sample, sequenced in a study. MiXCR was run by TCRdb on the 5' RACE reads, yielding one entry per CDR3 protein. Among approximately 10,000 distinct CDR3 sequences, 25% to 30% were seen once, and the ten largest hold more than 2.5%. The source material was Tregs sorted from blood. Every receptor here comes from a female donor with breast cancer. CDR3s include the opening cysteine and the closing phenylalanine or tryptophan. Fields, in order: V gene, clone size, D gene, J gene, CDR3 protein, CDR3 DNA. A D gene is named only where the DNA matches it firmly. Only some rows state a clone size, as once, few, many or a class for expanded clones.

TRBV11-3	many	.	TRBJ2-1	CASSLVEGSSFF	TGTGCCAGCAGCTTAGTAGAGGGGTCCTCGTTCTTC
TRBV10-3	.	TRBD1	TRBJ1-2	CAIRRDSSIANYGYTF	TGTGCCATCAGGAGGGACAGTTCTATAGCTAACTATGGCTACACCTTC
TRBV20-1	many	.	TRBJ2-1	CSAAYNEQFF	TGCAGTGCTGCCTACAATGAGCAGTTCTTC
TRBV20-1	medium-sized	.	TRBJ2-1	CSASEDSSSYNEQFF	TGCAGTGCTAGCGAAGATTCGAGCTCCTACAATGAGCAGTTCTTC
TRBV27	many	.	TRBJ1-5	CASSEQLNQPQHF	TGTGCCAGCAGTGAACAGCTTAATCAGCCCCAGCATTTT
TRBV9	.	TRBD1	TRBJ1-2	CASSVAQGAYGYTF	TGTGCCAGCAGCGTAGCCCAGGGGGCTTACGGCTACACCTTC
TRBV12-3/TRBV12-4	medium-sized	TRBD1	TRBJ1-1	CASSPPITGANTEAFF	TGTGCCAGCAGCCCCCCCATTACAGGGGCAAACACTGAAGCTTTCTTT
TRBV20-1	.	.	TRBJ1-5	CSARASNQPQHF	TGCAGTGCTAGAGCCAGCAATCAGCCCCAGCATTTT
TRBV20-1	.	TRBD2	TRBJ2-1	CSARGLAESSYNEQFF	TGCAGTGCTAGGGGACTAGCGGAAAGCTCCTACAATGAGCAGTTCTTC
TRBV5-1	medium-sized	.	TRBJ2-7	CASSPEGGDYEQYF	TGCGCCAGCAGCCCCGAGGGGGGAGACTACGAGCAGTACTTC
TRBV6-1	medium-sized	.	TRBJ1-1	CASRGPYTEAFF	TGTGCCAGCAGGGGGCCGTACACTGAAGCTTTCTTT
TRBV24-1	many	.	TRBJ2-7	CATSDFHCRQRDYYEQYF	TGTGCCACCAGTGATTTCCATTGCCGACAGCGAGATTACTACGAGCAGTACTTC
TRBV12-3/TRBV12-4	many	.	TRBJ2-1	CASSGLPKENEQFF	TGTGCCAGCAGTGGACTACCCAAGGAAAATGAGCAGTTCTTC
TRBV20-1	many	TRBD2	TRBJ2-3	CSARLREGDTQYF	TGCAGTGCTAGATTACGGGAGGGGGATACGCAGTATTTT
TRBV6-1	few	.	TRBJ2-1	CASSPDGSYNEQFF	TGTGCCAGCAGCCCCGACGGAAGCTACAATGAGCAGTTCTTC
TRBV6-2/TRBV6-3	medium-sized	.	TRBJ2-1	CASRGYRIPNEQFF	TGTGCCAGCAGGGGATACAGGATCCCGAATGAGCAGTTCTTC
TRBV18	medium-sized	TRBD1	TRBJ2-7	CASSQTGGLLYEQYF	TGTGCCAGCTCACAGACAGGGGGCCTGCTTTACGAGCAGTACTTC
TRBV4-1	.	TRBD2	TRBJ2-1	CANSQGPTSGDEQFF	TGCGCCAACAGCCAAGGGCCAACTAGCGGGGATGAGCAGTTCTTC
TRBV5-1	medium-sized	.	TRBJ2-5	CASSLRRTAQETQYF	TGCGCCAGCAGCTTGAGAAGGACAGCCCAAGAGACCCAGTACTTC
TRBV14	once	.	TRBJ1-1	CASSTPEDDTEAFF	TGTGCCAGCAGCACGCCAGAGGATGACACTGAAGCTTTCTTT
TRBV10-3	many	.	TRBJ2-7	CAISGEISLREQHF	TGTGCCATCAGTGGGGAGATATCCCTGAGAGAGCAGCACTTC
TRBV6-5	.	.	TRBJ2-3	CASSSASITDTQYF	TGTGCCAGCAGTTCGGCTAGCATCACAGATACGCAGTATTTT
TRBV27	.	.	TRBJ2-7	CASSTTGSWEQYF	TGTGCCAGCAGTACAACGGGCAGTTGGGAGCAGTACTTC
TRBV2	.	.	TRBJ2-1	CASSETLASYNERFF	TGCGCCAGCAGTGAAACTCTAGCTTCCTACAATGAGCGGTTCTTC
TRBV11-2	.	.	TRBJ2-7	CASSLQEAYEQYF	TGTGCCAGCAGCCTCCAGGAGGCTTACGAGCAGTACTTC
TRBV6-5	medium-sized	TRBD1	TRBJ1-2	CASRGTGVYGYTF	TGTGCCAGCAGGGGAACAGGGGTTTATGGCTACACCTTC
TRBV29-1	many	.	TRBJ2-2	CSVAGGTGELFF	TGCAGCGTTGCTGGGGGCACCGGGGAGCTGTTTTTT
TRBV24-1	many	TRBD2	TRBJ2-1	CATSDFSGSYNEQFF	TGTGCCACCAGTGATTTTAGCGGGAGCTACAATGAGCAGTTCTTC
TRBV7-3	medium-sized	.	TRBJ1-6	CASSLTAGAPLHF	TGTGCCAGCAGCTTAACGGCAGGGGCCCCCCTCCACTTT
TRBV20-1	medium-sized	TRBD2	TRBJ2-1	CSARDWGRGEQFF	TGCAGTGCTAGAGACTGGGGGAGGGGTGAGCAGTTCTTC
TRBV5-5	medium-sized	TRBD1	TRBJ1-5	CASSSLDRVGGSNQPQHF	TGTGCCAGCAGCTCGCTCGACAGGGTGGGTGGTAGCAATCAGCCCCAGCATTTT
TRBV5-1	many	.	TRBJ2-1	CASSLLAGSSNEQFF	TGCGCCAGCAGCTTGCTAGCAGGGTCGAGCAATGAGCAGTTCTTC
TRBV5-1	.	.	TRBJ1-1	CASSPVGYTEAFF	TGCGCCAGCAGCCCCGTAGGGTATACTGAAGCTTTCTTT
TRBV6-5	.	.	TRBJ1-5	CATSRGVENQPQHF	TGTGCCACCTCCCGGGGGGTTGAGAATCAGCCCCAGCATTTT
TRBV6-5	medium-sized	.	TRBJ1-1	CASRPLGPKNRRGTEAFF	TGTGCCAGCAGACCCCTTGGTCCAAAAAATAGACGGGGGACTGAAGCTTTCTTT
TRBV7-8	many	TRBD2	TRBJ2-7	CASSFRGGTSGFGDEQYF	TGTGCCAGCAGCTTCAGAGGCGGGACTAGCGGATTTGGTGACGAGCAGTACTTC
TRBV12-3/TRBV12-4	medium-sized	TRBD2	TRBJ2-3	CASSPQDGRTSTDTQYF	TGTGCCAGCAGTCCCCAGGACGGGAGGACTAGCACAGATACGCAGTATTTT
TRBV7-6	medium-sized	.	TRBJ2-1	CASSLSARNEQFF	TGTGCCAGCAGCTTATCTGCTCGGAATGAGCAGTTCTTC